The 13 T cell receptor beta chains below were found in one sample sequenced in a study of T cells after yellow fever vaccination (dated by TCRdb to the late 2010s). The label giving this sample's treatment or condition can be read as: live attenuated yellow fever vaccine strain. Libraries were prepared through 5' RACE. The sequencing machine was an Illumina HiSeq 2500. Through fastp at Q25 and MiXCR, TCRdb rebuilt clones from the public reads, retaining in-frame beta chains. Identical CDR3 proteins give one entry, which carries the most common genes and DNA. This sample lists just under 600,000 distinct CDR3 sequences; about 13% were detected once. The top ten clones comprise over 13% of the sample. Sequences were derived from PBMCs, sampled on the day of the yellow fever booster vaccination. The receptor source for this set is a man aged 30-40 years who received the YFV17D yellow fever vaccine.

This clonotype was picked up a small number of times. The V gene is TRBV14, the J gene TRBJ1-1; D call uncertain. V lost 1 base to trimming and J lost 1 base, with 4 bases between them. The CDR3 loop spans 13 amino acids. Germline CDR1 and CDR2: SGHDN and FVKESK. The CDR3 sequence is CASSQAANTEAFF. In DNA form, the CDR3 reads TGTGCCAGCAGCCAAGCTGCGAACACTGAAGCTTTCTTT.

DNA for the CDR3: TGTGCCAGCAGCGCCCAGAGGGATACGCAGTATTTT. Encoded protein: CASSAQRDTQYF. This chain links TRBV7-2 with TRBJ2-3; D gene ambiguous. The V gene lost 5 bases and the J gene lost 6 bases, with 9 bases spanning the gap. The CDR3 sequence is 12 residues long. Looked up from germline, CDR1 is SGHTA and CDR2 is FQGNSA.

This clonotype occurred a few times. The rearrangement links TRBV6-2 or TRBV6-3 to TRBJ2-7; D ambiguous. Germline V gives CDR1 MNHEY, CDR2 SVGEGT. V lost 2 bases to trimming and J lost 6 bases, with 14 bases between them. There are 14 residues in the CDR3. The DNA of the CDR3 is TGTGCCAGCAGTTACCCACGTTCCCCACCCGAGCAGTACTTC. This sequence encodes CASSYPRSPPEQYF.

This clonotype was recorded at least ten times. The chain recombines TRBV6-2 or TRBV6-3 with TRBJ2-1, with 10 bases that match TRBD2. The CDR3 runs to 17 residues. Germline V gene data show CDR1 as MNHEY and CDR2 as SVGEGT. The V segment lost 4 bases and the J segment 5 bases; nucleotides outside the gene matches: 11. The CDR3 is CASSSEVAGGRNNEQFF. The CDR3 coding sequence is TGTGCCAGCAGTTCCGAAGTAGCGGGAGGTAGGAACAATGAGCAGTTCTTC.

This CDR3 reads CASSLALSSSYNEQFF. The CDR3 DNA follows: TGTGCCAGCAGCTTAGCGTTAAGTAGCTCCTACAATGAGCAGTTCTTC. V is TRBV7-2 and J is TRBJ2-1; D uncertain. Germline V gene data show CDR1 as SGHTA and CDR2 as FQGNSA. The CDR3 consists of 16 residues. The V and J ends lost 0 bases and 0 bases respectively, with 9 bases between them.

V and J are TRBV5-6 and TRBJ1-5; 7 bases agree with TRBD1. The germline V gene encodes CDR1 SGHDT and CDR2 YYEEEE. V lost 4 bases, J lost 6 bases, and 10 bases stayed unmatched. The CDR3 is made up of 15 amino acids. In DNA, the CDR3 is TGTGCCAGCAGCGGCATGGGCAGGGGGAGTCAGCCCCAGCATTTT. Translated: CASSGMGRGSQPQHF.

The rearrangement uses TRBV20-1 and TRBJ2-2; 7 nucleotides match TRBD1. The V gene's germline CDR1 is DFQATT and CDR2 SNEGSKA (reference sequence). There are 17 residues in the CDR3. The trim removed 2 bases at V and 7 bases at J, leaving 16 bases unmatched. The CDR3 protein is CSARTPLLDRASGELFF. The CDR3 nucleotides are TGCAGTGCTAGAACCCCTCTCCTCGACAGGGCCAGCGGGGAGCTGTTTTTT.

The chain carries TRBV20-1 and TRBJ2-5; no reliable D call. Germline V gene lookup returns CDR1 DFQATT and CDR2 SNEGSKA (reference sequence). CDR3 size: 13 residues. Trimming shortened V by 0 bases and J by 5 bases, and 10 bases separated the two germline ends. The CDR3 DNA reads TGCAGTGCTAGAGACGCCGGGTTGGAGACCCAGTACTTC. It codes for CSARDAGLETQYF.

The CDR3 loop reads CASTHGGEYEQYF. CDR3 DNA: TGTGCCAGCACCCATGGTGGGGAATACGAGCAGTACTTC. V is TRBV3-1 and J is TRBJ2-7; D unclear. V dropped 7 bases and J dropped 4 bases, with 14 bases sitting between them. Per germline, CDR1 LGHDT and CDR2 YNNKEL (reference sequence). This CDR3 region has 13 residues.

The CDR3 loop reads CASSSPGGRSGNEQFF. The CDR3 DNA reads as TGTGCCAGCAGTTCCCCAGGCGGGAGGTCGGGCAATGAGCAGTTCTTC. J is TRBJ2-1 and V is TRBV28; 8 nucleotides align to TRBD2. This CDR3 is built from 16 residues. Germline assignment: CDR1 MDHEN and CDR2 SYDVKM. With V trimmed by 4 bases and J by 6 bases, 11 bases remained unmatched.

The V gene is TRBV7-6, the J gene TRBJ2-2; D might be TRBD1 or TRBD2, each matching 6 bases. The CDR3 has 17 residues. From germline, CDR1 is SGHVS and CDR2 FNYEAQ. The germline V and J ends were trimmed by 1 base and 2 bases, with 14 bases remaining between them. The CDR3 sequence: CASSLVVRGRNTGELFF. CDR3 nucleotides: TGTGCCAGCAGCTTAGTAGTCCGGGGGCGAAACACCGGGGAGCTGTTTTTT. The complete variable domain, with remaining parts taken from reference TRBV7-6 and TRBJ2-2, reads GAGVSQSPRYKVTKRGQDVALRCDPISGHVSLYWYRQALGQGPEFLTYFNYEAQQDKSGLPNDRFSAERPEGSISTLTIQRTEQRDSAMYRCASSLVVRGRNTGELFFGEGSRLTVL.

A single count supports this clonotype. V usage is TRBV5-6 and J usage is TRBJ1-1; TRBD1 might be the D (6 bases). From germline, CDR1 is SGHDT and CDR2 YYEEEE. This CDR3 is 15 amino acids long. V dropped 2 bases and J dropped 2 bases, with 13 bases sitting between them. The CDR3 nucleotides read TGTGCCAGCAGCTTAATTTCAGGGGCTAACACTGAAGCTTTCTTT. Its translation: CASSLISGANTEAFF. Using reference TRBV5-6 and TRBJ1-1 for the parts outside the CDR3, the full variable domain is DAGVTQSPTHLIKTRGQQVTLRCSPKSGHDTVSWYQQALGQGPQFIFQYYEEEERQRGNFPDRFSGHQFPNYSSELNVNALLLGDSALYLCASSLISGANTEAFFGQGTRLTVV.

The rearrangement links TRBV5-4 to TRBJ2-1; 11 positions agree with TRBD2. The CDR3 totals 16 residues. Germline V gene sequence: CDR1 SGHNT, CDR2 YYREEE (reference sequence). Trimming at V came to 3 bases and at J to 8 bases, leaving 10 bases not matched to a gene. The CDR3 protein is CASSSTSGNLNYEQFF. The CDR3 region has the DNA TGTGCCAGCAGCTCGACTAGCGGGAACCTCAATTATGAGCAGTTCTTC.